One T cell receptor beta chain is described in this entry. The antigen remains unidentified. The sample is drawn from a study of T cell repertoires in ileal Crohn's disease. Study conclusions and caveats: High-frequency clones were more common in sorted CD8 than CD4 cells.

CDR3 length equals 14 residues. The ends were cut back, 2 bases at V and 1 base at J, with 5 bases in the middle. From germline, CDR1 is KGHSH and CDR2 LQKENI. The method was immunoSEQ multiplex PCR; TCRdb's version includes in-frame clones alone and lacks a portion of them. Among about 15,000 clones, 80% were seen once, and the ten largest hold less than 5%. Sequencing was done on a sample of ileal tissue. This chain joins TRBV18 and TRBJ2-2, with D unclear. This receptor was obtained from an adult with Crohn's disease. Here the CDR3 DNA reads TGTGCCAGCTCACCAAGACAGAACACCGGGGAGCTGTTTTTT. Protein: CASSPRQNTGELFF.